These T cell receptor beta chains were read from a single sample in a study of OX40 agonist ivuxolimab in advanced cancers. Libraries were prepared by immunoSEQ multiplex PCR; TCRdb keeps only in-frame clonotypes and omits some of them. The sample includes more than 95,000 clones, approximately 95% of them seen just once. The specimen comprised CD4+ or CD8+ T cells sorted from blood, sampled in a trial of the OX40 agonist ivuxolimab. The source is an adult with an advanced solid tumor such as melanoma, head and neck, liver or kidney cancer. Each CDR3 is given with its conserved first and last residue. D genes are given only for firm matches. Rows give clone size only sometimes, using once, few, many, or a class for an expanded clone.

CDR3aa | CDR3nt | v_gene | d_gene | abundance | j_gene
CASSLVRGQPQHF | TGTGCCAGCAGCTTAGTCCGGGGGCAGCCCCAGCATTTT | TRBV11-3 | . | . | TRBJ1-5
CSAPGVEKLFF | TGCAGTGCTCCAGGGGTTGAAAAACTGTTTTTT | TRBV20-1 | . | . | TRBJ1-4
CASDADRVGGYTF | TGTGCCAGCGACGCAGACAGGGTTGGTGGCTACACCTTC | TRBV28 | TRBD1 | once | TRBJ1-2
CASSPRQVPSYEQYF | TGTGCCAGCAGCCCCAGACAGGTACCCTCCTACGAGCAGTACTTC | TRBV9 | . | . | TRBJ2-7
CASSRGSVADTQYF | TGTGCCAGCAGTAGAGGTAGCGTAGCAGATACGCAGTATTTT | TRBV2 | . | . | TRBJ2-3
CASSPMGQGYHEQYF | TGTGCCAGCTCACCGATGGGACAGGGTTACCACGAGCAGTACTTC | TRBV18 | TRBD1 | . | TRBJ2-7
CSASGTGNNYGYTF | TGCAGCGCATCCGGGACAGGGAATAACTATGGCTACACCTTC | TRBV29-1 | TRBD1 | . | TRBJ1-2
CASSFRPTDYEQYF | TGCGCCAGCAGCTTCCGACCAACCGACTACGAGCAGTACTTC | TRBV5-1 | . | . | TRBJ2-7
CAGGRDGYGYTF | TGTGCCGGAGGGAGGGACGGCTATGGCTACACCTTC | TRBV30 | . | . | TRBJ1-2
CASSEGFVGGRGGETQYF | TGTGCCAGCAGTGAAGGGTTTGTTGGCGGGAGGGGAGGGGAGACCCAGTACTTC | TRBV6-1 | TRBD2 | . | TRBJ2-5
CASSLGRGDEKLFF | TGTGCCAGCAGCTTAGGAAGGGGGGATGAAAAACTGTTTTTT | TRBV7-9 | . | . | TRBJ1-4
CASSSGAHGGETQYF | TGTGCCAGCAGTTCCGGGGCCCATGGAGGCGAGACCCAGTACTTC | TRBV2 | . | . | TRBJ2-5
CASSPPRGGRNEQFF | TGTGCCAGCAGTCCTCCGCGGGGGGGCAGGAATGAGCAGTTCTTC | TRBV6-7 | TRBD2 | . | TRBJ2-1
CAISAGTNYGYTF | TGTGCCATCAGCGCCGGGACTAACTATGGCTACACCTTC | TRBV10-3 | . | . | TRBJ1-2
CASSHSGGAGTGELFF | TGCGCCAGCAGCCATAGCGGGGGGGCGGGCACCGGGGAGCTGTTTTTT | TRBV4-1 | TRBD2 | . | TRBJ2-2
CASSLGHIQGRYGYTF | TGCGCCAGCAGCTTGGGGCATATACAGGGAAGATATGGCTACACCTTC | TRBV5-1 | . | . | TRBJ1-2
CASDRGSLNTEAFF | TGTGCCAGTGATAGGGGATCGCTGAACACTGAAGCTTTCTTT | TRBV2 | . | once | TRBJ1-1
CASSLGQGMSRLFF | TGTGCCAGCAGCTTAGGACAGGGGATGAGCAGGCTGTTTTTT | TRBV7-2 | TRBD1 | few | TRBJ1-4
CASSRGQGGGAFF | TGCGCCAGCAGCCGCGGACAGGGTGGGGGGGCTTTCTTT | TRBV4-3 | TRBD1 | . | TRBJ1-1
CATHRATYEQYF | TGTGCCACACACAGGGCCACCTACGAGCAGTACTTC | TRBV6-1 | . | . | TRBJ2-7
CASSQGVLTTGVNYGYTF | TGCGCCAGCAGCCAAGGGGTCCTTACGACAGGGGTTAACTATGGCTACACCTTC | TRBV4-1 | TRBD1 | . | TRBJ1-2
CASSKGPPESYEQYF | TGTGCCAGCTCTAAGGGTCCTCCTGAGAGCTACGAGCAGTACTTC | TRBV9 | . | . | TRBJ2-7
CASSYHRDQPQHF | TGTGCCAGCAGTTATCATAGGGATCAGCCCCAGCATTTT | TRBV6-1 | . | . | TRBJ1-5
CACGPGRDTQYF | TGTGCCTGTGGGCCGGGGCGGGATACGCAGTATTTT | TRBV7-2 | . | . | TRBJ2-3
CASSLVAVTYEQYF | TGTGCCAGCAGCTTAGTCGCGGTTACCTACGAGCAGTACTTC | TRBV7-2 | . | . | TRBJ2-7
CASSQPRTGVAGELFF | TGCGCCAGCAGCCAGCCAAGGACAGGGGTCGCCGGGGAGCTGTTTTTT | TRBV4-1 | TRBD1 | . | TRBJ2-2
CAISERTGGRADTQYF | TGTGCCATCAGTGAGAGGACAGGGGGTCGGGCAGATACGCAGTATTTT | TRBV10-3 | TRBD1 | once | TRBJ2-3
CASSSGRYEQYF | TGTGCCAGCAGCTCCGGGAGATACGAGCAGTACTTC | TRBV7-2 | . | . | TRBJ2-7
CASSEDRSYEQYF | TGTGCCAGCAGCGAGGACAGATCCTACGAGCAGTACTTC | TRBV9 | . | once | TRBJ2-7
CAISESYLGTVYGYTF | TGTGCCATCAGTGAGTCCTATTTAGGGACGGTCTATGGCTACACCTTC | TRBV10-3 | . | . | TRBJ1-2
CASSGADRGQYF | TGCGCCAGCAGCGGGGCGGACAGAGGTCAGTACTTC | TRBV5-1 | . | . | TRBJ2-5
CASTSVSGTYGYTF | TGTGCCAGTACGAGCGTATCAGGGACCTATGGCTACACCTTC | TRBV19 | . | . | TRBJ1-2
CASSKGAGTDTQYF | TGTGCCAGCAGTAAGGGGGCGGGTACAGATACGCAGTATTTT | TRBV2 | TRBD1 | . | TRBJ2-3
CASRYTGGNTEAFF | TGTGCCAGCAGGTATACAGGGGGGAACACTGAAGCTTTCTTT | TRBV2 | TRBD1 | once | TRBJ1-1
CASSLNSNQPQHF | TGTGCCAGCAGCTTAAACTCAAATCAGCCCCAGCATTTT | TRBV7-2 | . | . | TRBJ1-5
CASSNDRGPYEQYF | TGTGCCAGCAGCAACGACAGGGGCCCCTACGAGCAGTACTTC | TRBV11-1 | TRBD1 | . | TRBJ2-7
CASSREWVSTF | TGTGCCAGCAGCCGAGAGTGGGTCTCAACCTTC | TRBV5-6 | . | . | TRBJ1-2
CASSTGQELTEAFF | TGCGCCAGCAGCACCGGACAGGAGCTGACTGAAGCTTTCTTT | TRBV5-1 | TRBD1 | . | TRBJ1-1
CASSLGAPSGAFF | TGTGCCAGCAGTTTGGGGGCCCCGTCGGGAGCTTTCTTT | TRBV28 | . | . | TRBJ1-1
CASGGRALSGTGELFF | TGTGCCAGCGGCGGGAGGGCCCTCTCGGGCACCGGGGAGCTGTTTTTT | TRBV4-2 | TRBD2 | . | TRBJ2-2
CASSLQGAEGEQYF | TGTGCCAGCAGCTTACAGGGGGCAGAGGGGGAGCAGTACTTC | TRBV7-3 | TRBD1 | . | TRBJ2-7
CASSSSLDRGNEQFF | TGTGCCAGCAGTTCCTCCCTAGACAGGGGCAATGAGCAGTTCTTC | TRBV28 | TRBD1 | . | TRBJ2-1
CATSRAEGVNYGYTF | TGTGCCACCAGCAGAGCTGAAGGGGTTAACTATGGCTACACCTTC | TRBV15 | . | once | TRBJ1-2
CASSLGINQPQHF | TGTGCCAGCAGCTTAGGAATAAATCAGCCCCAGCATTTT | TRBV7-6 | . | once | TRBJ1-5
CASRLQGFYEQYF | TGTGCCAGCAGGCTACAGGGATTCTACGAGCAGTACTTC | TRBV6-1 | . | . | TRBJ2-7
CSVQGTDRDSYEQYF | TGCAGCGTCCAGGGAACGGACAGGGACTCCTACGAGCAGTACTTC | TRBV29-1 | TRBD1 | . | TRBJ2-7
CASSPTRGEQFF | TGTGCCAGCTCACCAACCAGGGGAGAGCAGTTCTTC | TRBV18 | . | . | TRBJ2-1